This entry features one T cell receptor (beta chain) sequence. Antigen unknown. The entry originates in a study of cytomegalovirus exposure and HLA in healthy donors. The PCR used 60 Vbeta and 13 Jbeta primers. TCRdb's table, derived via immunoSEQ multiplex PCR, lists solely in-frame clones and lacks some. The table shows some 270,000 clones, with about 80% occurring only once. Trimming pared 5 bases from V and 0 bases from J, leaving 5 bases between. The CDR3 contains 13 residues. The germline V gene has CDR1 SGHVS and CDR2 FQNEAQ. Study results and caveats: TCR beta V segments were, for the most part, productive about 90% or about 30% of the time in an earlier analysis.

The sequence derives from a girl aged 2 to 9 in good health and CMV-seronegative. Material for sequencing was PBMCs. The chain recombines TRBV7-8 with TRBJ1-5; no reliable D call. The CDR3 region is CASSRHSNQPQHF. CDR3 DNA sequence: TGTGCCAGCAGCCGACATAGCAATCAGCCCCAGCATTTT.